This is a list of T cell receptor beta chains from one sample in a study of blood T cell repertoires in COVID-19. Here immunoSEQ multiplex PCR was the method, and the copy in TCRdb shows in-frame clones only, minus some. The sample has over 150,000 clones, roughly 88% seen once; the top ten hold roughly a sixth. The source material was peripheral blood. The receptors originated from a man aged 50-59 years with COVID-19, enrolled during active disease. The CDR3 runs from the conserved cysteine through the conserved F or W. A D gene is named only where the DNA matches it firmly. Some rows mark clone size as missing; the rest say once, few, many or name a class of expanded clone.

J: TRBJ1-5
D: TRBD1
V: TRBV19
length: 14
size: .
DNA: TGTGCCAGTAGCCCGACAGGGCTCAATCAGCCCCAGCATTTT
CDR3: CASSPTGLNQPQHF

J: TRBJ1-1
D: TRBD1
V: TRBV30
length: 15
size: .
DNA: TGTGCCTGGAGTAATCGACAGGGTATGAACACTGAAGCTTTCTTT
CDR3: CAWSNRQGMNTEAFF

J: TRBJ1-2
D: TRBD1
V: TRBV9
length: 12
size: .
DNA: TGTGCCAGCAGCAGGGGGCGGGATGGCTACACCTTC
CDR3: CASSRGRDGYTF

J: TRBJ2-5
D: .
V: TRBV5-1
length: 13
size: .
DNA: TGCGCCAGCAGCCCCAGCGTCCAAGAGACCCAGTACTTC
CDR3: CASSPSVQETQYF

J: TRBJ2-2
D: .
V: TRBV9
length: 13
size: .
DNA: TGTGCCAGCAGCGTAGTCGGTACCGGGGAGCTGTTTTTT
CDR3: CASSVVGTGELFF

J: TRBJ2-5
D: TRBD2
V: TRBV9
length: 19
size: .
DNA: TGTGCCAGCAGCGTAGGGGTTTGGCCTAGCGGTGGAGAACAAGAGACCCAGTACTTC
CDR3: CASSVGVWPSGGEQETQYF

J: TRBJ2-3
D: TRBD1
V: TRBV5-4
length: 15
size: .
DNA: TGTGCCAGCAGCATCGGGACAGCAAGCACAGATACGCAGTATTTT
CDR3: CASSIGTASTDTQYF

J: TRBJ2-2
D: .
V: TRBV7-9
length: 13
size: .
DNA: TGTGCCAGCAGCTTAATGGCCACCGGGGAGCTGTTTTTT
CDR3: CASSLMATGELFF

J: TRBJ2-2
D: TRBD1
V: TRBV10-3
length: 15
size: .
DNA: TGTGCCATCAGTGTCAGGGGGTCCCTCACCGGGGAGCTGTTTTTT
CDR3: CAISVRGSLTGELFF

J: TRBJ2-3
D: TRBD2
V: TRBV11-3
length: 18
size: .
DNA: TGTGCCAGCAGCAAAGGGACTAGCGGGCGTGCTTATGCAGATACGCAGTATTTT
CDR3: CASSKGTSGRAYADTQYF

J: TRBJ1-2
D: TRBD1
V: TRBV4-3
length: 17
size: .
DNA: TGCGCCAGCAGCCATAACAGACAGGGGCCTAATATCTATGGCTACACCTTC
CDR3: CASSHNRQGPNIYGYTF

J: TRBJ2-2
D: .
V: TRBV3-1/TRBV3-2
length: 14
size: .
DNA: TGTGCCAGCAGCCAAGTACGGGATAGGGGGGAGCTGTTTTTT
CDR3: CASSQVRDRGELFF

J: TRBJ2-1
D: TRBD1
V: TRBV10-3
length: 15
size: .
DNA: TGTGCCATCTCCGAAGTGACAGGGGGCTTAAATGAGCAGTTCTTC
CDR3: CAISEVTGGLNEQFF

J: TRBJ1-5
D: .
V: TRBV11-2
length: 16
size: .
DNA: TGTGCCAGCAGCCATGGAGCCCAGGGGACCAATCAGCCCCAGCATTTT
CDR3: CASSHGAQGTNQPQHF

J: TRBJ2-5
D: TRBD1
V: TRBV10-3
length: 15
size: few
DNA: TGTGCCATCAGGAGGACAGGAGAGTACCAAGAGACCCAGTACTTC
CDR3: CAIRRTGEYQETQYF

J: TRBJ1-2
D: .
V: TRBV3-1/TRBV3-2
length: 14
size: .
DNA: TGTGCCAGCAGCCAATTCGACGGAGGCTATGGCTACACCTTC
CDR3: CASSQFDGGYGYTF

J: TRBJ2-7
D: TRBD1
V: TRBV5-6
length: 15
size: once
DNA: TGTGCCAGCAGCTTGCCCGGGACAGGGTCGTACGAGCAGTACTTC
CDR3: CASSLPGTGSYEQYF

J: TRBJ2-3
D: TRBD2
V: TRBV28
length: 18
size: .
DNA: TGTGCCAGCAGTTTATACTCCTCTAGCGGGATGTCAGTTGATACGCAGTATTTT
CDR3: CASSLYSSSGMSVDTQYF

J: TRBJ2-1
D: TRBD2
V: TRBV7-3
length: 15
size: .
DNA: TGTGCCAGCAGCCCCCTAGCGGGAGGGGAAGCTGAGCAGTTCTTC
CDR3: CASSPLAGGEAEQFF

J: TRBJ2-3
D: TRBD1
V: TRBV6-1
length: 17
size: .
DNA: TGTGCCAGCAGTGAAGGGACAGGGGGCTATCGCACAGATACGCAGTATTTT
CDR3: CASSEGTGGYRTDTQYF

J: TRBJ1-6
D: .
V: TRBV6-5
length: 15
size: .
DNA: TGTGCCAGCAGTCAGTCGGGAGTCTATAATTCACCCCTCCACTTT
CDR3: CASSQSGVYNSPLHF

J: TRBJ1-2
D: TRBD1
V: TRBV28
length: 16
size: few
DNA: TGTGCCAGCAGCCGAATAGACAGGGGCTGGGGCTATGGCTACACCTTC
CDR3: CASSRIDRGWGYGYTF